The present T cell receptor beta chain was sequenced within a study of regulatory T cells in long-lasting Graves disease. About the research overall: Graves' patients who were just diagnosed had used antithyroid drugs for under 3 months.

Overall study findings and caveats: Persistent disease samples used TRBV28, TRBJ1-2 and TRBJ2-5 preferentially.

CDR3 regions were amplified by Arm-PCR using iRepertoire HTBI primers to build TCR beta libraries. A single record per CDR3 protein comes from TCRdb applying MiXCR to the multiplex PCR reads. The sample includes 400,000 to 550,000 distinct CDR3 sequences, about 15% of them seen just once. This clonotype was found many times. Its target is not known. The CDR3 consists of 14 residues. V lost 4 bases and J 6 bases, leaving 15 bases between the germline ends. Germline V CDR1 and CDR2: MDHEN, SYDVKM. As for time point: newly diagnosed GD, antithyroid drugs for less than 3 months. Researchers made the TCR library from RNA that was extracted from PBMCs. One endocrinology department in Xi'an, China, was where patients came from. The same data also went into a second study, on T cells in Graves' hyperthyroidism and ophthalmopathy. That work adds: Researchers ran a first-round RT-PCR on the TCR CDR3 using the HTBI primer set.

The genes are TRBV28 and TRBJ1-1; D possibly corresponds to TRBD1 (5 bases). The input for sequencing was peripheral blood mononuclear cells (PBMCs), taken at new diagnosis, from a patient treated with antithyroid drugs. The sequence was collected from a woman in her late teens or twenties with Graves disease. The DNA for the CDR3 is TGTGCCAGCAGTTCCGAACAGGTGAAACCTGAAGCTTTCTTT. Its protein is CASSSEQVKPEAFF.